The 16 T cell receptor beta chains below were found in one sample sequenced in a study of blood T cell repertoires in COVID-19. TCRdb's table, derived via immunoSEQ multiplex PCR, lists solely in-frame clones and lacks some. This repertoire shows around 30,000 clones, roughly nine tenths found once; its top ten account for about 8%. Sample: peripheral blood. The receptors originated from a man between 65 and 85 years old with active or convalescent COVID-19.

The CDR3 loop reads CASSQGRGTDTQYF. The CDR3 DNA reads TGCGCCAGCAGCCAAGGGCGGGGCACAGATACGCAGTATTTT. V usage is TRBV4-1 and J usage is TRBJ2-3; tentatively, D is TRBD2 (5 bases). The CDR3 totals 14 residues. CDR1 and CDR2 (germline): MGHRA, YSYEKL. V was pared by 1 base and J by 1 base, with 6 bases between.

The chain carries TRBV12-3 or TRBV12-4 and TRBJ2-7, with D hard to call. Trimming removed 2 bases from V and 2 bases from J, with 7 bases in between. The CDR3 consists of 13 residues. The CDR3 spells CASSLTVTYEQYV. The CDR3 DNA sequence: TGTGCCAGCAGTTTAACAGTAACCTACGAGCAGTACGTC.

The J gene is TRBJ2-7, the V gene TRBV2, with a tentative D call TRBD2 (5 bases). The germline CDR1 and CDR2 sequences are SNHLY and FYNNEI. This CDR3 has 13 amino acids. V shed 1 base and J shed 6 bases, with 10 bases lying between them. The CDR3 DNA is TGTGCCAGCAGTGAAGACCCGAGGGCCGAGCAGTACTTC. Protein product: CASSEDPRAEQYF.

The V and J genes are TRBV6-5 and TRBJ2-7; tentatively, D is TRBD2 (6 bases). The CDR3 is made up of 14 amino acids. The V end lost 8 bases, the J end lost 5 bases, and 19 bases lay between the germline ends. CDR1 MNHEY and CDR2 SVGAGI come from the germline V gene. The CDR3 loop is CASGGIGGGDEQYF. The CDR3 coding sequence is TGTGCCAGCGGGGGAATTGGGGGAGGCGACGAGCAGTACTTC.

The chain carries TRBV5-1 and TRBJ2-2; D not certain. Germline V gene lookup returns CDR1 SGHRS and CDR2 YFSETQ. V was cut by 0 bases and J by 0 bases, with 6 bases left in between. The CDR3 totals 15 residues. In DNA form, the CDR3 reads TGCGCCAGCAGCTTGGACTCCGCGAACACCGGGGAGCTGTTTTTT. This gives the protein CASSLDSANTGELFF. The full variable domain, its missing parts supplied by reference TRBV5-1 and TRBJ2-2, is KAGVTQTPRYLIKTRGQQVTLSCSPISGHRSVSWYQQTPGQGLQFLFEYFSETQRNKGNFPGRFSGRQFSNSRSEMNVSTLELGDSALYLCASSLDSANTGELFFGEGSRLTVL.

This chain joins TRBV5-4 and TRBJ2-5; D is unresolved. The CDR3 extends over 13 amino acids. In germline, CDR1 is SGHNT, CDR2 YYREEE (reference sequence). V dropped 4 bases and J dropped 2 bases, with 9 bases sitting between them. In DNA form, the CDR3 reads TGTGCCAGCAGCGTCAGAAGTCAAGAGACCCAGTACTTC. Translation gives CASSVRSQETQYF.

CDR3 region: CASSGTLAGWGETQYF. Written as DNA, the CDR3 is TGTGCCAGCAGTGGGACTTTAGCGGGATGGGGGGAGACCCAGTACTTC. J is TRBJ2-5 and V is TRBV6-1, with TRBD2 identical over 8 bases. The CDR3 covers 16 residues. V trimming: 4 bases; J trimming: 5 bases; junction bases outside the gene matches: 12. From germline, CDR1 is MNHNS and CDR2 SASEGT.

The gene calls are TRBV7-8 and TRBJ2-3; D might be TRBD1 (6 bases). V lost 5 bases and J lost 3, with 15 bases in between. This CDR3 contains 15 residues. Germline CDR1 and CDR2: SGHVS and FQNEAQ. The CDR3 loop is CASSLQGVGTDTQYF. CDR3 bases: TGTGCCAGCAGCCTACAGGGAGTGGGGACAGATACGCAGTATTTT.

This clone was observed a single time. The chain recombines TRBV7-9 with TRBJ1-2; D is ambiguous. Trimming removed 3 bases at V and 1 base at J, with 6 bases between. The germline CDR1 and CDR2 sequences are SEHNR and FQNEAQ (reference sequence). The CDR3 length is 13 residues. The CDR3 DNA reads as TGTGCCAGCAGCTTCGGGGTTAACTATGGCTACACCTTC. This codes for CASSFGVNYGYTF.

V usage is TRBV27 and J usage is TRBJ1-5; D gene ambiguous. The ends were cut back, 10 bases at V and 6 bases at J, with 10 bases in the middle. Germline CDR1 MNHEY, CDR2 SMNVEV (reference sequence). CDR3 length equals 11 residues. The CDR3 DNA sequence: TGTGCCACCACTTCGGGTCAGCCCCAGCATTTT. Protein sequence: CATTSGQPQHF.

The gene calls are TRBV6-6 and TRBJ2-7; no definite D call. V lost 5 bases and J 3 bases, leaving 5 bases between the germline ends. Germline CDR1 reads MNHNY; CDR2 reads SVGAGI (reference sequence). The CDR3 is 11 amino acids. The CDR3 DNA reads TGTGCCAGCAGTCCAGACTACGAGCAGTACTTC. Translation: CASSPDYEQYF.

This rearrangement joins TRBV5-6 to TRBJ1-3; D may be TRBD1 (5 bases). Germline loops: CDR1 SGHDT, CDR2 YYEEEE. Trimming cost V 0 bases and J 0 bases, with 13 bases left between them. The CDR3 loop spans 17 amino acids. CDR3 in amino acids: CASSLGSLGHSGNTIYF. The CDR3, as DNA: TGTGCCAGCAGCTTGGGGTCACTGGGGCACTCTGGAAACACCATATATTTT.

This chain connects TRBV5-1 to TRBJ2-3; the match to TRBD2 covers 8 bases. This CDR3 has 15 amino acids. V shed 2 bases and J 1 base; nucleotides not matched to a gene: 3. Germline CDR1 is SGHRS and CDR2 is YFSETQ. Written as DNA, the CDR3 is TGCGCCAGCAGCTTCCGAGCGGGGGGCACAGATACGCAGTATTTT. Amino acids: CASSFRAGGTDTQYF.

This chain connects TRBV5-4 to TRBJ1-2; 9 bases fit TRBD1. The CDR3 runs to 13 residues. Per germline, CDR1 SGHNT and CDR2 YYREEE (reference sequence). The V segment lost 9 bases and the J segment 5 bases; nucleotides outside the gene matches: 8. CDR3 sequence: CATVGQGKYGYTF. The CDR3 coding sequence is TGTGCCACCGTAGGACAGGGGAAATATGGCTACACCTTC.

The rearrangement joins TRBV3-1 (or the pseudogene TRBV3-2) to TRBJ1-2; weak D call: TRBD1 (5 bases). V gave up 4 bases and J gave up 8 bases, with 14 bases separating them. The CDR3 is made up of 13 amino acids. Germline assignment: CDR1 LGHDT and CDR2 YNNKEL (reference sequence). CDR3 loop: CASSLRSGGGYTF. The CDR3 bases are TGTGCCAGCAGCCTTCGAAGCGGGGGAGGCTACACCTTC.

The gene calls are TRBV6-2 or TRBV6-3 and TRBJ2-7; 9 bases fit TRBD1. J lost 0 bases, V lost 2 bases, and 11 bases had no gene match. Germline-derived CDR1 and CDR2 are MNHEY and SVGEGT. This CDR3 region has 18 residues. The CDR3 DNA is TGTGCCAGCAGTTACAGCCGAACGGGACAGGGAGCCTCCTACGAGCAGTACTTC. It specifies CASSYSRTGQGASYEQYF.